This T cell receptor (delta chain) appears in the sequencing data of a study of gamma-delta T cells after stem cell transplantation. TCRdb re-called the RT-PCR reads via CATT. In the table there are around 1,300 delta-chain clones, just under 2% of which are singletons. By sample fraction, this clone is medium-sized. It differs at one base from a far larger clone, so likely a read error. The CDR3 totals 17 residues. The V and J ends lost 3 bases and 0 bases, in that order; junction bases with no gene match: 8. Germline CDR1 is GEAIGNYY and CDR2 is EKD. The chain recombines TRDV2 with TRDJ1; 11 nucleotides align to TRDD3. This clonotype was obtained from a human donor. It is not recorded whose cells these are; they may come from a transplant donor. Sequencing used gamma-delta T cells. CDR3 residues: CACDSVGDTTHTDKLIF. CDR3 bases: TGTGCCTGTGACTCCGTGGGGGATACGACCCACACCGATAAACTCATCTTT.